This section outlines one T cell receptor (beta chain) sequence together with its context. This specimen belongs to a study of cytomegalovirus exposure and HLA in healthy donors. The PCR employed 60 Vbeta primers together with 13 Jbeta primers. Method: immunoSEQ multiplex PCR; TCRdb's copy keeps in-frame clones and lacks some. There are roughly 150,000 clones in the sample; 70% to 85% occur only once, and 6.5% lies in the top ten. V gave up 3 bases and J gave up 1 base; unmatched junction bases: 5. The CDR3 is 16 residues long. The germline CDR1 and CDR2 sequences are MGHRA and YSYEKL. This clonotype was obtained from a man in his forties in good health and CMV-seropositive. The genes are TRBV4-1 and TRBJ2-5; 10 bases are shared with TRBD2. The sample consisted of PBMCs. The CDR3 DNA reads as TGCGCCAGCAGCCACCCGGGACTAGCGAGCCAAGAGACCCAGTACTTC. Its protein is CASSHPGLASQETQYF.